This TCR beta chain was sequenced during a study of OX40 agonist ivuxolimab in advanced cancers. Overall study context: Ivuxolimab is an agonistic anti-OX40 (CD134) antibody, and patients were treated with it. Melanoma, hepatocellular carcinoma, head and neck or renal cell cancer occurred in dose-escalation patients. Study-wide points: Among the lowest peripheral clonal expansion occurred in 0.1-3.0 mg/kg partial responders.

Generated by immunoSEQ multiplex PCR, the TCRdb table keeps only in-frame clones and is missing some. The sample records about 14,000 clones, roughly 84% being singletons. Comments on this clone: Its antigen is as yet unknown.

Germline loops: CDR1 SGHNT, CDR2 YENEEA. This CDR3 has 12 residues. The V and J ends lost 2 bases and 1 base respectively, with 0 bases between them. The TCR originated in an adult with an advanced solid tumor such as melanoma, head and neck, liver or kidney cancer. The chain carries TRBV11-3 and TRBJ2-1; D gene unclear. The sequenced sample was CD4+ or CD8+ T cells sorted from blood, obtained in a trial of the OX40 agonist ivuxolimab. CDR3 sequence reads: CASSLSYNEQFF. CDR3 bases: TGTGCCAGCAGCTTATCCTACAATGAGCAGTTCTTC.